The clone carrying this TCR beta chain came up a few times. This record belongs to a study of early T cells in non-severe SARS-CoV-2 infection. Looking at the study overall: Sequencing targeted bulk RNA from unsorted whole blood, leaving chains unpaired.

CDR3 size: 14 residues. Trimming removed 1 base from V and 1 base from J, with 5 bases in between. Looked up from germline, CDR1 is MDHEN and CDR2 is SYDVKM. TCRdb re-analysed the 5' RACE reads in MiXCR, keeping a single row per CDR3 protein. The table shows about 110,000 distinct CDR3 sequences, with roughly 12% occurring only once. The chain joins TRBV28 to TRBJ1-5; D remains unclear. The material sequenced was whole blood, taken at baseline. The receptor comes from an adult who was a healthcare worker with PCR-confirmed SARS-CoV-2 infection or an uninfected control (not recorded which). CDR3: CASSLLPSNQPQHF. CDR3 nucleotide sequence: TGTGCCAGCAGTTTATTACCGAGCAATCAGCCCCAGCATTTT.